These 26 T cell receptor beta chains share one sample of origin, sequenced in a study of graft-versus-host responses after intestinal transplantation. Both intraepithelial and lamina propria lymphocytes were released by processing graft tissue. The method was immunoSEQ multiplex PCR; TCRdb's version includes in-frame clones alone and lacks a portion of them. The table includes about 29,000 clones, over 60% detected once. The specimen was ileum tissue, collected 98 days after intestinal transplantation. The receptors derive from a human patient who received an intestinal transplant, so some T cells may come from the graft donor.

This clone was recorded a few times. J is TRBJ2-7 and V is TRBV5-4; no clear D. Germline CDR1 is SGHNT and CDR2 is YYREEE (reference sequence). The CDR3 covers 13 residues. Trimming stripped 4 bases from V and 2 bases from J, with 10 bases between. The CDR3 region is CASSQESTYEQYF. For the CDR3, the DNA is TGTGCCAGCAGCCAAGAATCAACCTACGAGCAGTACTTC.

The chain has TRBV7-6 and TRBJ2-5; no clear D gene. Trimming removed 2 bases from V and 1 base from J, with 8 bases in between. The CDR3 extends over 14 amino acids. Germline CDR1 and CDR2: SGHVS and FNYEAQ. CDR3 nucleotides: TGTGCCAGCAGCTTATTTGCAGCCCAAGAGACCCAGTACTTC. This gives the protein CASSLFAAQETQYF.

The gene calls are TRBV5-1 and TRBJ2-1; D possibly uses TRBD1 or TRBD2 (5 bases each). CDR3 length: 22 amino acids. CDR1 and CDR2 (germline): SGHRS, YFSETQ. Trimming stripped 2 bases from V and 8 bases from J, with 38 bases between. The CDR3 nucleotides are TGCGCCAGCAGCTTCCCCAAGACTTACAGTTATCTGGGACCGCCTCGAGGAGATGAGCAGTTCTTC. It specifies CASSFPKTYSYLGPPRGDEQFF.

The rearrangement joins TRBV5-1 to TRBJ2-7, with 9 bases aligning to TRBD1. The CDR3 totals 18 residues. The junction had 16 bases not matched to a gene; V was cut back by 4 bases and J by 2 bases. Looked up from germline, CDR1 is SGHRS and CDR2 is YFSETQ. The DNA for the CDR3 is TGCGCCAGCAGCAAACGGGACAGGGAATCCCTTCTTACCTACGAGCAGTACTTC. Translated, it gives CASSKRDRESLLTYEQYF.

The chain carries TRBV18 and TRBJ2-5; 9 nucleotides agree with TRBD1. The CDR3 has 16 residues. Germline V gene sequence: CDR1 KGHSH, CDR2 LQKENI. The ends lost 5 bases at V and 3 bases at J; junction bases unmatched: 10. CDR3 residues: CASSSTGTGIKETQYF. For the CDR3, the DNA is TGTGCCAGCTCATCGACCGGGACAGGGATTAAAGAGACCCAGTACTTC.

The chain is built from TRBV27 and TRBJ2-7, with unresolved D. Per germline, CDR1 MNHEY and CDR2 SMNVEV (reference sequence). The germline V and J ends were trimmed by 5 bases and 3 bases, with 11 bases remaining between them. This CDR3 is built from 13 residues. The CDR3 DNA follows: TGTGCCAGCAGTCCGCGTGGGCGCTACGAGCAGTACTTC. It specifies CASSPRGRYEQYF.

In this sample, this clone turned up a few times. This chain uses TRBV29-1 with TRBJ2-1, with TRBD1 matching over 8 bases. The CDR3 extends over 14 amino acids. The V and J ends lost 3 bases and 7 bases, in that order; junction bases with no gene match: 8. Germline CDR1 SQVTM, CDR2 ANQGSEA. The CDR3 coding sequence is TGCAGCGTTGAGTCCCAGGGGGCGGTTAATGAGCAGTTCTTC. Translating gives CSVESQGAVNEQFF.

Only a few counts were recorded for this clone. The CDR3 DNA is TGCGCCAGCAGTCGAGGGGAGAACACTGAAGCTTTCTTT. It translates to CASSRGENTEAFF. The genes are TRBV4-1 and TRBJ1-1, with D perhaps TRBD1 (5 bases). The germline gives CDR1 MGHRA, CDR2 YSYEKL. The CDR3 is made up of 13 amino acids. V shed 6 bases and J shed 1 base, with 9 bases lying between them.

In its sample, this clone was seen a few times. V usage is TRBV5-1 and J usage is TRBJ2-7; D remains ambiguous. The V gene lost 6 bases and the J gene lost 5 bases, with 9 bases spanning the gap. Germline V gene sequence: CDR1 SGHRS, CDR2 YFSETQ. The CDR3 runs 11 residues. CDR3 sequence: CASTGFHEQYF. The DNA of the CDR3 is TGCGCCAGCACCGGTTTCCACGAGCAGTACTTC.

The J gene is TRBJ1-1, the V gene TRBV5-5; 8 bases are a match to TRBD1. The ends lost 2 bases at V and 4 bases at J; junction bases unmatched: 1. This CDR3 region has 13 residues. CDR1 SGHKS and CDR2 YYEKEE come from the germline V gene (reference sequence). As DNA, the CDR3 is TGTGCCAGCAGCTTTCAGGGGGCCACTGAAGCTTTCTTT. This codes for CASSFQGATEAFF.

This chain joins TRBV27 and TRBJ1-5, with D unresolved. The CDR3 contains 13 residues. Germline values: CDR1 MNHEY, CDR2 SMNVEV (reference sequence). The V end was cut by 1 base, the J end by 6 bases, with 7 bases between. DNA for the CDR3: TGTGCCAGCAGTTTATGGACCGGTCAGCCCCAGCATTTT. As protein: CASSLWTGQPQHF.

The chain has TRBV7-3 and TRBJ1-4, with D hard to call. This CDR3 is built from 13 residues. The V gene's germline CDR1 is SGHTA and CDR2 FQGTGA. Trimming removed 6 bases from V and 8 bases from J, with 13 bases in between. CDR3 bases: TGTGCCAGCAGAGGGCGGTTCCGCGAAAAACTGTTTTTT. Protein product: CASRGRFREKLFF.

The chain recombines TRBV5-6 with TRBJ2-3; 8 positions agree with TRBD2. Per the germline V gene, CDR1 is SGHDT and CDR2 is YYEEEE. The V segment lost 5 bases and the J segment 3 bases; nucleotides outside the gene matches: 11. The CDR3 has 16 residues. The CDR3 nucleotides read TGTGCCAGCAGACCTGCCCCCGGGGGGGCAACAGATACGCAGTATTTT. Residues: CASRPAPGGATDTQYF.

The genes are TRBV19 and TRBJ2-1; 9 bases line up with TRBD1. The CDR3 is 13 amino acids. J gave up 6 bases and V 4 bases, and 1 base lay outside the gene matches. Germline V CDR1 and CDR2: LNHDA, SQIVND (reference sequence). Here the CDR3 DNA reads TGTGCCAGTAGTACGGGACAGGGCAATGAGCAGTTCTTC. It is translated as CASSTGQGNEQFF.

The V call is TRBV28, the J call TRBJ1-2; a possible D gene is TRBD1 (6 bases). Trimming shortened V by 1 base and J by 0 bases, and 12 bases separated the two germline ends. CDR1 and CDR2 (germline): MDHEN, SYDVKM. This CDR3 is built from 16 residues. CDR3 region: CASSLSRGPTNYGYTF. In nucleotides, the CDR3 is TGTGCCAGCAGTTTATCCAGGGGACCCACTAACTATGGCTACACCTTC.

The chain combines TRBV7-9 with TRBJ2-3; D not certain. V was trimmed by 1 base and J by 3 bases, leaving 14 bases between them. Germline-derived CDR1 and CDR2 are SEHNR and FQNEAQ (reference sequence). This CDR3 has 16 amino acids. The CDR3 sequence: CASSLVQALLTDTQYF. The CDR3 coding sequence is TGTGCCAGCAGCTTAGTTCAGGCTCTTTTAACAGATACGCAGTATTTT.

The chain recombines TRBV6-1 with TRBJ1-6; no definite D call. V was cut by 2 bases and J by 8 bases, with 10 bases left in between. This CDR3 has 14 amino acids. Germline V gene sequence: CDR1 MNHNS, CDR2 SASEGT. CDR3 DNA sequence: TGTGCCAGCAGTGAATTGGCCTCCTATTCACCCCTCCACTTT. Translated, it gives CASSELASYSPLHF.

This clone was seen once. CDR3 sequence (DNA): TGTGCCAGCAGCTTAGGCAATCCAGGGGTATCCTATAATTCACCCCTCCACTTT. Protein sequence: CASSLGNPGVSYNSPLHF. V and J are TRBV7-6 and TRBJ1-6; a possible D gene is TRBD1 (6 bases). This CDR3 has 18 residues. The germline CDR1 and CDR2 sequences are SGHVS and FNYEAQ. V was trimmed by 1 base and J by 1 base, leaving 14 bases between them.

The chain is built from TRBV30 and TRBJ2-1; a weak D match, TRBD1 (6 bases). There are 13 residues in the CDR3. Germline CDR1 reads GTSNPN; CDR2 reads SVGIG (reference sequence). The CDR3 is CAKTGRSYNEQFF. The CDR3 region has the DNA TGTGCGAAGACAGGTCGCTCCTACAATGAGCAGTTCTTC.

This clone was detected once. The rearrangement links TRBV6-5 to TRBJ2-2; D gene ambiguous. CDR1 is MNHEY, CDR2 SVGAGI, per germline. The CDR3 runs 11 residues. V was pared by 5 bases and J by 7 bases, with 5 bases between. The CDR3 sequence is CASSSYGELFF. The CDR3 region has the DNA TGTGCCAGCAGTAGCTACGGGGAGCTGTTTTTT.

The V gene is TRBV11-2, the J gene TRBJ2-7; a possible D gene is TRBD1 (5 bases). The CDR3 totals 14 residues. V gave up 5 bases and J gave up 7 bases, with 18 bases separating them. CDR1 is SGHAT and CDR2 is FQNNGV in the germline V gene. CDR3 sequence: CASSPLFGAEEQYF. The CDR3 region has the DNA TGTGCCAGCAGCCCTTTGTTTGGGGCTGAGGAGCAGTACTTC.

CDR3 region: CASSLQLAGGPSGQFF. CDR3 bases: TGTGCCAGCAGTTTACAACTAGCGGGGGGCCCGAGCGGGCAGTTCTTC. The rearrangement joins TRBV27 to TRBJ2-1, with 12 bases fitting TRBD2. The CDR3 consists of 16 residues. V lost 2 bases, J lost 12 bases, and 11 bases stayed unmatched. The germline gives CDR1 MNHEY, CDR2 SMNVEV (reference sequence).

CDR3 amino acids: CASSEASGGINLTDTQYF. As DNA, the CDR3 is TGTGCCAGCAGTGAGGCTAGCGGGGGTATTAATTTGACAGATACGCAGTATTTT. This chain joins TRBV2 and TRBJ2-3; 10 bases are shared with TRBD2. The length of the CDR3 is 18 residues. Per germline, CDR1 SNHLY and CDR2 FYNNEI. V shed 3 bases and J 3 bases; nucleotides not matched to a gene: 12. The full variable domain, rest sourced from reference TRBV2 and TRBJ2-3, is EPEVTQTPSHQVTQMGQEVILRCVPISNHLYFYWYRQILGQKVEFLVSFYNNEISEKSEIFDDQFSVERPDGSNFTLKIRSTKLEDSAMYFCASSEASGGINLTDTQYFGPGTRLTVL.

The chain couples TRBV7-9 to TRBJ2-5; D is possibly TRBD1 (6 bases). The DNA end is a closer match to TRBJ2-7, so the J assignment may be wrong. Germline assignment: CDR1 SEHNR and CDR2 FQNEAQ (reference sequence). The CDR3 runs to 13 residues. This CDR3 is CASSSGTHYEQYF. Here the CDR3 DNA reads TGTGCCAGCAGCTCCGGGACACACTACGAGCAGTACTTC.

This rearrangement joins TRBV7-2 to TRBJ2-1; 11 bases fit TRBD2. The V gene end was trimmed by 11 bases and the J gene end by 2 bases; junction bases not matched to a gene: 11. The CDR3 length is 16 residues. Germline assignment: CDR1 SGHTA and CDR2 FQGNSA. The CDR3 spells CAATSGGLGPYNEQFF. The CDR3 region has the DNA TGTGCCGCCACTAGCGGGGGCCTCGGTCCCTACAATGAGCAGTTCTTC. Variable domain in full (rest from reference TRBV7-2 and TRBJ2-1): GAGVSQSPSNKVTEKGKDVELRCDPISGHTALYWYRQSLGQGLEFLIYFQGNSAPDKSGLPSDRFSAERTGGSVSTLTIQRTQQEDSAVYLCAATSGGLGPYNEQFFGPGTRLTVL.

This rearrangement joins TRBV5-4 to TRBJ1-4; the match to TRBD1 covers 7 bases. Germline V lookup: CDR1 SGHNT, CDR2 YYREEE (reference sequence). V gave up 0 bases and J gave up 3 bases; unmatched junction bases: 2. The CDR3 has 15 amino acids. The CDR3 coding sequence is TGTGCCAGCAGCTTGGCGACAGGGTCTAATGAAAAACTGTTTTTT. Translated, it gives CASSLATGSNEKLFF.